This entry is about one T cell receptor beta chain. The data derive from a study of cytomegalovirus exposure and HLA in healthy donors. CDR3 length equals 16 residues. Germline V lookup: CDR1 KGHSH, CDR2 LQKENI. J gave up 8 bases and V 0 bases, and 7 bases lay outside the gene matches. 13 Jbeta primers and 60 Vbeta primers were used for the PCR. The data were produced by immunoSEQ multiplex PCR, yet TCRdb's version contains in-frame clones alone and is incomplete. The sample lists about 70,000 clones, roughly 88% occurring once. Sample: PBMCs. This TCR was recovered from a woman aged 25 to 45 in good health and CMV-seronegative. The rearrangement joins TRBV18 to TRBJ1-2; 12 nucleotides match TRBD1. The CDR3 spells CASSPPGTGGAEGYTF. In nucleotides, the CDR3 is TGTGCCAGCTCACCACCCGGGACAGGGGGCGCAGAAGGCTACACCTTC.